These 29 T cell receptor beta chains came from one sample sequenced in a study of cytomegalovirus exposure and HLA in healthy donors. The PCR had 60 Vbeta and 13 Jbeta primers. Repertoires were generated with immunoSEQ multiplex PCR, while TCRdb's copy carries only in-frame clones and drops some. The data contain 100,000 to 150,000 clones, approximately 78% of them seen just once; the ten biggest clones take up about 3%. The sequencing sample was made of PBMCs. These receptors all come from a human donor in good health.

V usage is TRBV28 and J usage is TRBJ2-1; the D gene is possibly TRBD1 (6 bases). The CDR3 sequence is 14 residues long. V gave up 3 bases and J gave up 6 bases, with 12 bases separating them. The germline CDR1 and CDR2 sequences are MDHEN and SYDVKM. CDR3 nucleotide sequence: TGTGCCAGCAGTTTCTTCGGCAGGGGCAATGAGCAGTTCTTC. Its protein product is CASSFFGRGNEQFF. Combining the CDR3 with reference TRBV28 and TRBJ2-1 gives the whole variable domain DVKVTQSSRYLVKRTGEKVFLECVQDMDHENMFWYRQDPGLGLRLIYFSYDVKMKEKGDIPEGYSVSREKKERFSLILESASTNQTSMYLCASSFFGRGNEQFFGPGTRLTVL.

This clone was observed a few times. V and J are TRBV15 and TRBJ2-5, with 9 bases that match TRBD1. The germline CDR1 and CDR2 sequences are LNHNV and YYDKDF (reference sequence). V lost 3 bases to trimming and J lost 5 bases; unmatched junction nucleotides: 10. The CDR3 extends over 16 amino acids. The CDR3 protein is CATSSGTGSLWETQYF. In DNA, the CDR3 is TGTGCCACCAGCAGTGGGACAGGGTCGCTTTGGGAGACCCAGTACTTC.

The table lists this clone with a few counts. This CDR3 reads CASSARLGGEGNTEAFF. The CDR3 DNA reads TGTGCCAGCAGCGCTCGGTTAGGGGGGGAAGGGAACACTGAAGCTTTCTTT. The rearrangement joins TRBV7-9 to TRBJ1-1; weak D call: TRBD1 (6 bases). The CDR3 is 17 residues long. V was cut by 5 bases and J by 1 base, with 20 bases left in between. Germline CDR1 reads SEHNR; CDR2 reads FQNEAQ (reference sequence). Supplemented by reference TRBV7-9 and TRBJ1-1, the full variable domain reads DTGVSQNPRHKITKRGQNVTFRCDPISEHNRLYWYRQTLGQGPEFLTYFQNEAQLEKSRLLSDRFSAERPKGSFSTLEIQRTEQGDSAMYLCASSARLGGEGNTEAFFGQGTRLTVV.

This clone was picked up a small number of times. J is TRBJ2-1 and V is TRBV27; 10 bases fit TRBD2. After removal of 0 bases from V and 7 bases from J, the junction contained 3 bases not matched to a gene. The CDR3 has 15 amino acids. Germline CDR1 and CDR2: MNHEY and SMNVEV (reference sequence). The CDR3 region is CASSLSIAGGNEQFF. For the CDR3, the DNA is TGTGCCAGCAGTTTATCGATAGCGGGAGGAAATGAGCAGTTCTTC.

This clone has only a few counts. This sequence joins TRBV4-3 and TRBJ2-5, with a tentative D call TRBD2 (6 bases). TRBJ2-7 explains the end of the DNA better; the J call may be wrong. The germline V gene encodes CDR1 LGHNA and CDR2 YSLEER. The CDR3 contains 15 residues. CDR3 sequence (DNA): TGCGCCAGCAGCCAAGAGCTGGGGGGATGGTACGAGCAGTACTTC. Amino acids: CASSQELGGWYEQYF.

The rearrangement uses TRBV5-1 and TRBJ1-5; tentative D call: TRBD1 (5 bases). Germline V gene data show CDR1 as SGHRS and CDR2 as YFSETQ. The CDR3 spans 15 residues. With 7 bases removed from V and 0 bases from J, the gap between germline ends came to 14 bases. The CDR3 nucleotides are TGCGCCAGCTCGGAGGGGCTGGGTAGCAATCAGCCCCAGCATTTT. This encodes CASSEGLGSNQPQHF. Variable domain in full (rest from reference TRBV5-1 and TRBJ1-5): KAGVTQTPRYLIKTRGQQVTLSCSPISGHRSVSWYQQTPGQGLQFLFEYFSETQRNKGNFPGRFSGRQFSNSRSEMNVSTLELGDSALYLCASSEGLGSNQPQHFGDGTRLSIL.

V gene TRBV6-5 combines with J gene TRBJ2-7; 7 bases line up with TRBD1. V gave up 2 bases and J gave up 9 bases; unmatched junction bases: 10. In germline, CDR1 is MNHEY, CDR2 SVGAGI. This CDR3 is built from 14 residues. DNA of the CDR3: TGTGCCAGCAGTTACGACAGGGTAGCATCGTCGCAGTACTTC. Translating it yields CASSYDRVASSQYF.

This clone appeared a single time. CDR3 nucleotides: TGTGCCAGCAGTGAGTCGACAGGGCTGAGCTCCTACGAGCAGTACTTC. It yields the protein CASSESTGLSSYEQYF. V usage is TRBV2 and J usage is TRBJ2-7, with 7 bases identical to TRBD1. Germline V gene lookup returns CDR1 SNHLY and CDR2 FYNNEI. The CDR3 consists of 16 residues. V was clipped by 3 bases and J by 0 bases; unmatched bases: 8.

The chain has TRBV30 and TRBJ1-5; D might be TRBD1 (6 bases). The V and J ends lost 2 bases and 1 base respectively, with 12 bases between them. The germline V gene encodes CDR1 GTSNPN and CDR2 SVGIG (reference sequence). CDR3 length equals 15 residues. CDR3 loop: CAWSRGAPSNQPQHF. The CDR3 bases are TGTGCCTGGAGTCGGGGGGCGCCAAGCAATCAGCCCCAGCATTTT. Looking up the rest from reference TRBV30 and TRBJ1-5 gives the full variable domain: SQTIHQWPATLVQPVGSPLSLECTVEGTSNPNLYWYRQAAGRGLQLLFYSVGIGQISSEVPQNLSASRPQDRQFILSSKKLLLSDSGFYLCAWSRGAPSNQPQHFGDGTRLSIL.

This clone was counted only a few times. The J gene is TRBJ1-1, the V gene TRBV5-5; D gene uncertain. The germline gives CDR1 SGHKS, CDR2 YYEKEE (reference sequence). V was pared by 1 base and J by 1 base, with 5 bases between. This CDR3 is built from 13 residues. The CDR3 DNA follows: TGTGCCAGCAGCTTGACATCGAACACTGAAGCTTTCTTT. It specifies CASSLTSNTEAFF.

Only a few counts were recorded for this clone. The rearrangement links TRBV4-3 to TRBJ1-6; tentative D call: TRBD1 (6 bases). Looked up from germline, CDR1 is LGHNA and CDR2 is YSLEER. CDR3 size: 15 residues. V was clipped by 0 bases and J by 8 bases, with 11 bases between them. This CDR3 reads CASSQDHPGDSPLHF. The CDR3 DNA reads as TGCGCCAGCAGCCAAGATCACCCAGGGGATTCACCCCTCCACTTT.

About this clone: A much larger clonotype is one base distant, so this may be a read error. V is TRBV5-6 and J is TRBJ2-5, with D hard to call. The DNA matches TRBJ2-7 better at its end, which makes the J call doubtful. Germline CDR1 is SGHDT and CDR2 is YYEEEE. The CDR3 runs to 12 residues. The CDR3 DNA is TGTGCCAGCAGCTTGGACAACTACGAGCAGTACTTC. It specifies CASSLDNYEQYF.

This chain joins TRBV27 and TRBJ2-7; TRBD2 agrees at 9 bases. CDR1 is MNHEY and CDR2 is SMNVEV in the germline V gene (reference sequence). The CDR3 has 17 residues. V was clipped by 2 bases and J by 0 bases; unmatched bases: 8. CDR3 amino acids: CASSLNGLAPISYEQYF. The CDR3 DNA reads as TGTGCCAGCAGTTTAAACGGACTAGCGCCCATCTCCTACGAGCAGTACTTC.

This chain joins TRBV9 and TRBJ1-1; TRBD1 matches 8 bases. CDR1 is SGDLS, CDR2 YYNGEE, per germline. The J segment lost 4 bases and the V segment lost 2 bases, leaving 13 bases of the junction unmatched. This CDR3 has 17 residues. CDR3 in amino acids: CASSVTGTGWGTTEAFF. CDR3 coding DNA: TGTGCCAGCAGCGTTACCGGGACAGGTTGGGGAACCACTGAAGCTTTCTTT.

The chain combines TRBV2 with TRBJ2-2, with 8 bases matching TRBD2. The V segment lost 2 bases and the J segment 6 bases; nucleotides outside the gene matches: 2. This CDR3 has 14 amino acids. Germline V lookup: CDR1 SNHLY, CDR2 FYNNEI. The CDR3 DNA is TGTGCCAGCAGTGAAAACGGGGGGGCCGGGGAGCTGTTTTTT. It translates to CASSENGGAGELFF.

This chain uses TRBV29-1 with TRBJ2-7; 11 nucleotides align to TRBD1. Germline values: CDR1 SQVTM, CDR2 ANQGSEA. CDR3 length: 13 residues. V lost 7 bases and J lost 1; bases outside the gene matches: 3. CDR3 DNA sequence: TGCAGCGCCGGGACAGGGGGGTCCTACGAGCAGTACTTC. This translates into CSAGTGGSYEQYF.

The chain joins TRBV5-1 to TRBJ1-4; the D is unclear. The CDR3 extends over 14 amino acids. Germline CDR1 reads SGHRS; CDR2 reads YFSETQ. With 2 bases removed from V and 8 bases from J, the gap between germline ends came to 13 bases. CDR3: CASSFSSDGEKLFF. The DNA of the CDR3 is TGCGCCAGCAGCTTCTCGTCAGACGGGGAAAAACTGTTTTTT.

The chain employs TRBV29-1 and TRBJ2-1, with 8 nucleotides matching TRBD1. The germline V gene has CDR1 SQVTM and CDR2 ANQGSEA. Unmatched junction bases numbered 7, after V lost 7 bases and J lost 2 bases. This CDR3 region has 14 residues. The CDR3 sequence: CSAPRTGTYNEQFF. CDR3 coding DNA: TGCAGCGCCCCCCGGACAGGGACCTACAATGAGCAGTTCTTC.

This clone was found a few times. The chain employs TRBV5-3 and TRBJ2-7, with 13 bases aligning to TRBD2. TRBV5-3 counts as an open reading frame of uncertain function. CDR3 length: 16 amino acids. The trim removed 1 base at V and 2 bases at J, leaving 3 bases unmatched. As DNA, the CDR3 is TGTGCCAGAAGCTTGTGGACTAGCGGGAGCCCCTACGAGCAGTACTTC. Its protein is CARSLWTSGSPYEQYF.

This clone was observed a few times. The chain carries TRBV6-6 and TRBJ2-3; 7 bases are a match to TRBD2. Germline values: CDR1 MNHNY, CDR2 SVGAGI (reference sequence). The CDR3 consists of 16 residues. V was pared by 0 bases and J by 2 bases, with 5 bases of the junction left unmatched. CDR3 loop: CASSYSASGPTDTQYF. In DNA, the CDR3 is TGTGCCAGCAGTTACTCAGCTAGCGGTCCCACAGATACGCAGTATTTT.

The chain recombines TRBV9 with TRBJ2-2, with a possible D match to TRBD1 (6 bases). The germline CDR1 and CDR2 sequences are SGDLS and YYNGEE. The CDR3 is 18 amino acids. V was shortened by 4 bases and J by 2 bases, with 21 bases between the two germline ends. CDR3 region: CASSPGLGAPPNTGELFF. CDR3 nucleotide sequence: TGTGCCAGCAGCCCGGGATTGGGGGCCCCTCCTAACACCGGGGAGCTGTTTTTT.

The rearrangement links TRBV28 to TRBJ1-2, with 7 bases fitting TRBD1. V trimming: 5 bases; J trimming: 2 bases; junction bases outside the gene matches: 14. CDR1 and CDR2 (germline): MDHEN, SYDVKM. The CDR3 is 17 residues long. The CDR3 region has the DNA TGTGCCAGCAGTCCCACCAGACAGGGCCTCCTCAACTATGGCTACACCTTC. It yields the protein CASSPTRQGLLNYGYTF.

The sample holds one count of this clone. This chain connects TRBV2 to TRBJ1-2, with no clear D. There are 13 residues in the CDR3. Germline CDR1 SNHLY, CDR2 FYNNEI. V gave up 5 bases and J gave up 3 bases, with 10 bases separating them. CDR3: CASSPRPDYGYTF. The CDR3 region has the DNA TGTGCCAGCAGTCCCCGTCCGGACTATGGCTACACCTTC.

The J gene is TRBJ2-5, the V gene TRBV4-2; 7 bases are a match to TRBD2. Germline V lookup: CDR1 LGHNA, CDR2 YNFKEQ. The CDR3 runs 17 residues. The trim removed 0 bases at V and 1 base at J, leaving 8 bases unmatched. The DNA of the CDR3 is TGTGCCAGCAGCCAAGATCCGTCTTGGGGGGGCCAAGAGACCCAGTACTTC. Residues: CASSQDPSWGGQETQYF.

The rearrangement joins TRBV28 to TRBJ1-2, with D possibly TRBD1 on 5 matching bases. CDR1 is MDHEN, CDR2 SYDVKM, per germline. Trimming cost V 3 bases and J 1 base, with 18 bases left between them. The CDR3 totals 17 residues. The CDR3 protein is CASSFRVGTGFNYGYTF. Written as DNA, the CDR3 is TGTGCCAGCAGTTTCCGTGTCGGCACAGGATTTAACTATGGCTACACCTTC.

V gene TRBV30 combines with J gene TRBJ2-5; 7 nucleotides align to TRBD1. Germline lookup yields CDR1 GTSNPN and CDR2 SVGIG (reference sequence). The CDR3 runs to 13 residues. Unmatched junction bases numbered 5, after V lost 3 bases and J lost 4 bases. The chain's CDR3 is CAWRYRGSETQYF. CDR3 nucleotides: TGTGCCTGGAGATACAGGGGCTCAGAGACCCAGTACTTC.

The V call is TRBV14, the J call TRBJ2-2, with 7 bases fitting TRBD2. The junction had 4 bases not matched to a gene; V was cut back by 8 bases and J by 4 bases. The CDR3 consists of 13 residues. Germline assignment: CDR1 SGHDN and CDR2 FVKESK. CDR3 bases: TGTGCCAGCCAGAGGGAGGGCACCGGGGAGCTGTTTTTT. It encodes CASQREGTGELFF.

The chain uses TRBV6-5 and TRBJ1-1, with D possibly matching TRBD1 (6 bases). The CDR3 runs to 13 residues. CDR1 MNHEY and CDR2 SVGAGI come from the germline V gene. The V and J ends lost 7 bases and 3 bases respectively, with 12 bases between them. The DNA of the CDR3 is TGTGCCAGCATGCGGGGGCGGGACACTGAAGCTTTCTTT. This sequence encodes CASMRGRDTEAFF.

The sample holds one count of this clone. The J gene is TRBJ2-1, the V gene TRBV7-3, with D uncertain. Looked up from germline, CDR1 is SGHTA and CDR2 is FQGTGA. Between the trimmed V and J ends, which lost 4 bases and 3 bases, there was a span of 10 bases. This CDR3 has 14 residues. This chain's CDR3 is CASSSRAGYNEQFF. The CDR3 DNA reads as TGTGCCAGCAGCTCCAGAGCAGGCTACAATGAGCAGTTCTTC.